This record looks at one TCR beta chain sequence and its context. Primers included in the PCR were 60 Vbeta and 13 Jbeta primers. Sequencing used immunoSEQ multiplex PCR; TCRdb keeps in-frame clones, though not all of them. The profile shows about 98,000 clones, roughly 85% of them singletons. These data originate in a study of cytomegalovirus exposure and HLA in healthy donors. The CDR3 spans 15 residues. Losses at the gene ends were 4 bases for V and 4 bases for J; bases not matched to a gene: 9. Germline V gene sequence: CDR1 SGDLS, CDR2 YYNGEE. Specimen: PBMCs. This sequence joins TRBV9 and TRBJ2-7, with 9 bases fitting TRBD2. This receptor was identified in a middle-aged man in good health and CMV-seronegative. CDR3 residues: CASSPRLAAQYEQYF. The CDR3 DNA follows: TGTGCCAGCAGCCCCCGACTAGCGGCTCAGTACGAGCAGTACTTC.